This TCR beta chain was documented in a study of cytomegalovirus exposure and HLA in healthy donors. For this clone: The antigen remains undetermined.

Healthy bone marrow donors formed the donor group. Findings of the study overall: Researchers reported in a later analysis that a missense DCLRE1C variant was tied to TCR beta V- and J-gene trimming. The authors reported that TCR beta sequences could predict HLA-A and HLA-B alleles. These predictions were accurate for most subjects in the first cohort. Some V segments, including TRBV6-2 and TRBV6-3, were excluded as indistinguishable.

This CDR3 is 15 amino acids long. Germline V lookup: CDR1 WSHSY, CDR2 SAAADI. The ends lost 7 bases at V and 8 bases at J; junction bases unmatched: 12. PCR employed 60 Vbeta and 13 Jbeta primers. Sequencing used immunoSEQ multiplex PCR; TCRdb keeps in-frame clones, though not all of them. Among around 96,000 clones, about 84% were seen once, and the ten largest hold around 2%. The chain joins TRBV10-2 to TRBJ2-1; 9 nucleotides align to TRBD2. Material: PBMCs. The origin of this receptor is a young man in good health and CMV-seronegative. The CDR3 DNA reads TGCGCCAGCAAAAATCGCGGGGGGGCCAGAGATGAGCAGTTCTTC. Protein: CASKNRGGARDEQFF.